This T cell receptor beta chain emerged from a study of shared clonotypes between healthy human individuals. General study results and limits: Few donors restricted represented genetic and exposure-history diversity.

300 ng DNA, approximately 30,000 T cell genomes, went into unsorted PBMC replicate PCRs. What was sequenced on ten immunoSEQ deep assay plates was unsorted PBMC DNA. As originally analysed: Sequence data from immunoSEQ were junction-only and lacked quality scores; consequently, filtering differed. Here immunoSEQ multiplex PCR was the method, and the copy in TCRdb shows in-frame clones only, minus some. The V and J calls and clone size are taken from that table; D and trimming were inferred from the DNA. The profile covers about half a million clones, with over 75% appearing a single time and roughly 12% taken by the ten largest. On this clone itself: Its target is not known.

This clonotype was sampled from a woman between 40 and 55 years old in good health. Some clones in this sample may be carry-over from other donors' samples. Sequenced input: PBMCs.

DNA of the CDR3: TGTGCCATCAGTGAGTCCCAGACAGGGGCTAACACTGAAGCTTTCTTT. Its translation: CAISESQTGANTEAFF. The chain joins TRBV10-3 to TRBJ1-1; 8 bases are a match to TRBD1. This CDR3 has 16 residues. V shed 0 bases, J shed 2 bases, and the junction held 5 bases outside the gene matches. The germline CDR1 and CDR2 sequences are ENHRY and SYGVKD.